The 30 T cell receptor beta chains reported below all come from one sample, sequenced in a study of blood T cell repertoires in COVID-19 (dated by TCRdb to the early 2020s). Preparation of the library involved the immunoSEQ multiplex PCR assay. Held by TCRdb, this immuneACCESS table contains in-frame sequences only and omits some clones. Under half of the omission traces to an unresolved V gene where checked; the cause of the rest is unknown. The sample yields approximately 670,000 clones; around 89% were counted once. The ten biggest clones cover under 0.3% of the sample. Sequencing was carried out using peripheral blood. These receptor sequences come from a woman aged 18-29 years with acute or convalescent COVID-19.

This clone showed up just once. The chain has TRBV29-1 and TRBJ2-7; 7 nucleotides line up with TRBD1. J gave up 5 bases and V 2 bases, and 6 bases lay outside the gene matches. Germline lookup yields CDR1 SQVTM and CDR2 ANQGSEA. CDR3 length: 13 amino acids. CDR3 sequence reads: CSVERRGKDEQYF. CDR3 in DNA: TGCAGCGTTGAACGCAGGGGGAAGGACGAGCAGTACTTC.

The chain joins TRBV18 to TRBJ2-1; D uncertain. The germline CDR1 and CDR2 sequences are KGHSH and LQKENI. This CDR3 contains 13 residues. Trimming took 6 bases from V and 3 from J, leaving 9 bases between them. The CDR3 sequence is CASSPSLYNEQFF. The CDR3 nucleotides are TGTGCCAGCTCTCCCTCCCTCTACAATGAGCAGTTCTTC. Full variable domain (missing parts from reference TRBV18 and TRBJ2-1): NAGVMQNPRHLVRRRGQEARLRCSPMKGHSHVYWYRQLPEEGLKFMVYLQKENIIDESGMPKERFSAEFPKEGPSILRIQQVVRGDSAAYFCASSPSLYNEQFFGPGTRLTVL.

This clone was found a few times. The V and J genes are TRBV7-8 and TRBJ1-3; no definite D call. The length of the CDR3 is 17 residues. The V gene lost 0 bases and the J gene lost 0 bases, with 12 bases spanning the gap. Germline lookup yields CDR1 SGHVS and CDR2 FQNEAQ. CDR3 amino acids: CASSLALRGSSGNTIYF. CDR3 DNA sequence: TGTGCCAGCAGCTTAGCGCTTCGGGGTAGCTCTGGAAACACCATATATTTT.

The chain couples TRBV10-3 to TRBJ2-1; TRBD2 matches at 7 bases. Trimming cost V 4 bases and J 9 bases; bases outside gene matches: 24. CDR3 size: 19 residues. Germline-derived CDR1 and CDR2 are ENHRY and SYGVKD. CDR3 in DNA: TGTGCCATCAGTGCGGGTGGTTCTGGACTAGGGCCTCTCAAGGGTGAGCAGTTCTTC. Its protein is CAISAGGSGLGPLKGEQFF.

The chain couples TRBV19 to TRBJ1-6; D remains ambiguous. CDR1 is LNHDA, CDR2 SQIVND, per germline (reference sequence). V lost 3 bases to trimming and J lost 7 bases, with 4 bases between them. This CDR3 contains 12 residues. The CDR3 nucleotides read TGTGCCAGTAGTATCCCGAATTCACCCCTCCACTTT. It codes for CASSIPNSPLHF.

The CDR3 region has the DNA TGTGCCAGCAGTCGCAATAAGAACACTGGACAGGGCAACTATGGCTACACCTTC. Amino acid sequence: CASSRNKNTGQGNYGYTF. J is TRBJ1-2 and V is TRBV3-1 (or the pseudogene TRBV3-2); 8 bases agree with TRBD1. V lost 6 bases, J lost 2 bases, and 17 bases stayed unmatched. CDR1 and CDR2 (germline): LGHDT, YNNKEL (reference sequence). This CDR3 is built from 18 residues.

This chain joins TRBV25-1 and TRBJ1-2; perhaps TRBD1 as D (6 bases). CDR3 size: 15 residues. V lost 1 base, J lost 7 bases, and 16 bases lay in between. The V gene's germline CDR1 is MGHDK and CDR2 SYGVNS. CDR3 amino acids: CASSEFDRLRSGYTF. CDR3 in DNA: TGTGCCAGCAGTGAATTCGACAGGTTGAGGTCTGGCTACACCTTC.

As for this clone: One end of the junction varies from germline; a read error may be responsible. This rearrangement joins TRBV3-1 (or the pseudogene TRBV3-2) to TRBJ1-1, with D uncertain. Germline CDR1 and CDR2: LGHDT and YNNKEL (reference sequence). The CDR3 covers 10 residues. The CDR3, as DNA: TGTGCCAGCAGCCAAGATGTATTCAGTTTT. Residues: CASSQDVFSF.

For this clone: Within the sample, other DNA sequences also encode this same CDR3. The chain has TRBV7-9 and TRBJ2-7; D is unclear. V was trimmed by 5 bases and J by 1 base, leaving 9 bases between them. Germline values: CDR1 SEHNR, CDR2 FQNEAQ (reference sequence). The CDR3 contains 13 residues. The CDR3 reads CASSPPGSYEQYF. CDR3 in DNA: TGTGCCAGCAGCCCGCCAGGATCCTACGAGCAGTACTTC.

This chain links TRBV15 with TRBJ1-2, with unresolved D. Germline V gene sequence: CDR1 LNHNV, CDR2 YYDKDF (reference sequence). V lost 3 bases to trimming and J lost 0 bases, with 8 bases between them. This CDR3 contains 14 residues. In nucleotides, the CDR3 is TGTGCCACCAGCAGTTCAGACACTAACTATGGCTACACCTTC. This encodes CATSSSDTNYGYTF.

The J gene is TRBJ1-2, the V gene TRBV30; 9 bases align to TRBD1. The V gene's germline CDR1 is GTSNPN and CDR2 SVGIG (reference sequence). The CDR3 spans 13 residues. Trimming took 2 bases from V and 4 from J; bases not matched to a gene: 2. Here the CDR3 DNA reads TGTGCCTGGAGTCGACAGGGGGGCTATGGCTACACCTTC. Translation: CAWSRQGGYGYTF.

This chain joins TRBV11-2 and TRBJ1-2; maybe TRBD1 (5 bases). Germline loops: CDR1 SGHAT, CDR2 FQNNGV. This CDR3 is built from 15 residues. With 4 bases removed from V and 4 bases from J, the gap between germline ends came to 16 bases. CDR3 sequence (DNA): TGTGCCAGCAGCTCAACACAGGAGTCCGGCTATGGCTACACCTTC. Translating it yields CASSSTQESGYGYTF.

The chain couples TRBV9 to TRBJ1-1, with TRBD1 matching 9 bases. CDR3 length: 14 amino acids. Germline V gives CDR1 SGDLS, CDR2 YYNGEE. The junction had 7 bases not matched to a gene; V was cut back by 5 bases and J by 5 bases. The CDR3 DNA reads TGTGCCAGCAGACCGGGACAGGGACATACTGAAGCTTTCTTT. It yields the protein CASRPGQGHTEAFF.

The chain is built from TRBV6-1 and TRBJ1-4, with TRBD1 matching over 10 bases. The J segment lost 7 bases and the V segment lost 4 bases, leaving 12 bases of the junction unmatched. The CDR3 loop spans 17 amino acids. Germline V gives CDR1 MNHNS, CDR2 SASEGT. This CDR3 is CASSATGTGVMGEKLFF. The CDR3, as DNA: TGTGCCAGCAGTGCCACCGGGACAGGGGTTATGGGTGAAAAACTGTTTTTT.

The chain couples TRBV30 to TRBJ1-3, with 11 bases lining up with TRBD1. Trimming cost V 0 bases and J 3 bases; bases outside gene matches: 13. CDR1 is GTSNPN, CDR2 SVGIG, per germline (reference sequence). This CDR3 has 19 residues. Here the CDR3 DNA reads TGTGCCTGGAGTGTACGGTGGCGGACAGGGGGCTTATTTGGAAACACCATATATTTT. As protein: CAWSVRWRTGGLFGNTIYF.

Written as DNA, the CDR3 is TGTGCCAGCAGCCATCTCGCGGTAATAGAGACCCAGTACTTC. Translation gives CASSHLAVIETQYF. V and J are TRBV14 and TRBJ2-5; D unresolved. This CDR3 contains 14 residues. Germline-derived CDR1 and CDR2 are SGHDN and FVKESK. V was clipped by 3 bases and J by 4 bases, with 12 bases between them. Using reference TRBV14 and TRBJ2-5 for the parts outside the CDR3, the full variable domain is EAGVTQFPSHSVIEKGQTVTLRCDPISGHDNLYWYRRVMGKEIKFLLHFVKESKQDESGMPNNRFLAERTGGTYSTLKVQPAELEDSGVYFCASSHLAVIETQYFGPGTRLLVL.

The chain links TRBV2 to TRBJ1-2; 7 nucleotides align to TRBD1. The length of the CDR3 is 15 residues. The germline gives CDR1 SNHLY, CDR2 FYNNEI. V dropped 5 bases and J dropped 2; count of bases not matched to a gene: 8. CDR3 sequence: CASSSRGQGNYGYTF. DNA for the CDR3: TGTGCCAGCAGTTCGAGGGGGCAGGGGAACTATGGCTACACCTTC.

The V call is TRBV12-5, the J call TRBJ1-2; TRBD1 matches 7 bases. The CDR3 consists of 16 residues. Germline CDR1 reads LGHNT; CDR2 reads FRNRAP. Trimming removed 0 bases from V and 2 bases from J; junction bases left unmatched: 6. CDR3 sequence reads: CASGLVAGGLNYGYTF. The CDR3 DNA follows: TGTGCTAGTGGTTTGGTAGCAGGGGGTCTCAACTATGGCTACACCTTC. Using reference TRBV12-5 and TRBJ1-2 for the parts outside the CDR3, the full variable domain is DARVTQTPRHKVTEMGQEVTMRCQPILGHNTVFWYRQTMMQGLELLAYFRNRAPLDDSGMPKDRFSAEMPDATLATLKIQPSEPRDSAVYFCASGLVAGGLNYGYTFGSGTRLTVV.

The CDR3 reads CASSIRTGTGAEAFF. DNA for the CDR3: TGTGCCAGTAGTATACGAACCGGGACAGGAGCGGAAGCTTTCTTT. V is TRBV19 and J is TRBJ1-1; 8 bases are shared with TRBD1. This CDR3 contains 15 residues. Germline loops: CDR1 LNHDA, CDR2 SQIVND (reference sequence). Unmatched junction bases numbered 10, after V lost 2 bases and J lost 8 bases.

The J gene is TRBJ1-1, the V gene TRBV9, with TRBD1 as a possible D gene (5 bases). Germline loops: CDR1 SGDLS, CDR2 YYNGEE. Trimming took 0 bases from V and 7 from J, leaving 13 bases between them. The length of the CDR3 is 14 residues. CDR3 coding DNA: TGTGCCAGCAGCGTAGAACCAGGGTCCATTGAAGCTTTCTTT. It codes for CASSVEPGSIEAFF.

The chain employs TRBV5-1 and TRBJ1-2; D unclear. V lost 0 bases and J 8 bases, leaving 14 bases between the germline ends. The CDR3 length is 14 residues. Germline lookup yields CDR1 SGHRS and CDR2 YFSETQ. CDR3 DNA: TGCGCCAGCAGCTTGGAGGCACCTTCAGGCGGCTACACCTTC. This translates into CASSLEAPSGGYTF.

The rearrangement joins TRBV12-3 or TRBV12-4 to TRBJ1-4; D remains unclear. Trimming took 10 bases from V and 6 from J, leaving 15 bases between them. The CDR3 length is 13 residues. DNA of the CDR3: TGTGCCACCCGACGGGCGGGGTATGAAAAACTGTTTTTT. It yields the protein CATRRAGYEKLFF.

The CDR3 DNA reads as TGCGCCAGCAGCCAAGATGTCAACGAGCAGTACTTC. This sequence encodes CASSQDVNEQYF. This sequence joins TRBV4-1 and TRBJ2-7, with D uncertain. The CDR3 is 12 amino acids. The V end was cut by 0 bases, the J end by 5 bases, with 5 bases between. The germline V gene has CDR1 MGHRA and CDR2 YSYEKL.

This chain links TRBV7-2 with TRBJ2-7; 9 bases line up with TRBD1. Germline V lookup: CDR1 SGHTA, CDR2 FQGNSA. The CDR3 extends over 15 amino acids. The V and J ends lost 3 bases and 5 bases, in that order; junction bases with no gene match: 8. For the CDR3, the DNA is TGTGCCAGCAGCTTCCAACAGGGGGCTTTCCACGAGCAGTACTTC. This encodes CASSFQQGAFHEQYF.

The CDR3 reads CASSQLPLRGKAFF. In nucleotides, the CDR3 is TGCGCCAGCAGCCAACTGCCCCTCAGGGGAAAAGCTTTCTTT. V is TRBV4-3 and J is TRBJ1-1; a possible D gene is TRBD1 (6 bases). V was pared by 2 bases and J by 9 bases, with 16 bases between. The CDR3 extends over 14 amino acids. CDR1 and CDR2 (germline): LGHNA, YSLEER.

The J gene is TRBJ1-2, the V gene TRBV7-2; D is possibly TRBD1 (5 bases). CDR3 size: 15 residues. Between the trimmed V and J ends, which lost 5 bases and 7 bases, there was a span of 20 bases. Germline V gives CDR1 SGHTA, CDR2 FQGNSA. The DNA of the CDR3 is TGTGCCAGCAGCCCACAACCTTCACCCACAGGTGGCTACACCTTC. It specifies CASSPQPSPTGGYTF.

The gene calls are TRBV4-3 and TRBJ2-7, with 7 positions matching TRBD1. Trimming removed 1 base from V and 3 bases from J; junction bases left unmatched: 3. The CDR3 is 14 residues long. Germline CDR1 LGHNA, CDR2 YSLEER. This CDR3 reads CASSQGQGDYEQYF. As DNA, the CDR3 is TGCGCCAGCAGCCAAGGGCAGGGGGACTACGAGCAGTACTTC.

CDR3 nucleotide sequence: TGTGCCAGCCTTGACAGGGGACTGGATACGCAGTATTTT. It codes for CASLDRGLDTQYF. This chain links TRBV27 with TRBJ2-3; 8 bases map to TRBD1. The CDR3 runs 13 residues. The V and J ends lost 8 bases and 6 bases, in that order; junction bases with no gene match: 7. Germline lookup yields CDR1 MNHEY and CDR2 SMNVEV (reference sequence).

The chain combines TRBV5-1 with TRBJ2-3; the D gene is possibly TRBD2 (5 bases). Germline V gene data show CDR1 as SGHRS and CDR2 as YFSETQ. The V and J ends lost 0 bases and 7 bases respectively, with 15 bases between them. CDR3 length: 15 amino acids. The CDR3 nucleotides read TGCGCCAGCAGCTTGGCCGAGGGTGGTCCTCATACGCAGTATTTT. Translation: CASSLAEGGPHTQYF.

This sequence joins TRBV28 and TRBJ2-3; TRBD1 is a possible D gene (6 bases). The CDR3 totals 16 residues. Germline V gives CDR1 MDHEN, CDR2 SYDVKM. Deletions cut 4 bases from V and 0 bases from J, with 14 bases between. Written as DNA, the CDR3 is TGTGCCAGCAGTTCCTCCGGGACATTCAGCACAGATACGCAGTATTTT. Its translation is CASSSSGTFSTDTQYF.